Described below is a single T cell receptor (beta chain) sequence and its context. This clone was seen only once. What this receptor recognizes is not known. No much larger clone is present one base from it, and per-base qualities are unavailable. The data stem from a study of blood T cell repertoires in COVID-19 (dated by TCRdb to the early 2020s). For the wider study: Collaborator samples came from the United States, Italy and Spain and covered acute and convalescent phases of COVID-19. The samples were drawn from the first 160 participants of the ongoing ImmuneRACE study and from 1,254 subjects provided by 6 global collaborators. The repertoires were released in a freely available public database intended as a resource for research on the immune response to SARS-CoV-2. Sample metadata almost always included a de-identified subject ID, COVID-19 status, age in years and sex. The prospective study material was composed of cDNA or gDNA derived from T cells, B-cell-depleted T cells, or PBMCs. Deeply sampled blood TCRbeta repertoires from subjects exposed to, actively infected with, or recovered from COVID-19 were included in the dataset. Where HLA class I and class II types were available, the types were taken from metadata supplied by the sample provider, not from assay-based typing.

The trim is 4 bases for V and 1 base for J, with a gap of 9 bases between the germline ends. The CDR3, cysteine through phenylalanine, is 13 amino acids long. Of all the DNA, just the CDR3 is kept, 39 bases in frame from base 1. Taken from the germline V gene (reference sequence), the CDR1 and CDR2 loops are SGHKS and YYEKEE. Points the paper makes about the study in general: The amount of clinical and demographic metadata varied by source and participant and was provided uncurated.

One collaborating source in Seattle enrolled patients during active infection and followed them longitudinally through the course of disease. The collaborating institutions used their own protocols to collect whole blood in K2EDTA tubes. For TCRbeta analysis, collaborators shipped samples in one of three forms: frozen whole blood, isolated PBMCs, or DNA extracted from either of those sample types. TCRbeta CDR3 regions were amplified from genomic DNA using the immunoSEQ Assay, a bias-controlled multiplex PCR. Turning to the authors' computational methods: The number of nucleated cells in each sample was estimated by amplification of reference gene primers within the assay. Sequence reads were collapsed and filtered to measure the absolute abundance of every unique TCRbeta CDR3 rearrangement. For each sample, productive Simpson clonality was calculated by taking the square root of Simpson's diversity index across productive rearrangements. Held by TCRdb, this immuneACCESS table contains in-frame sequences only and omits some clones. Under half of the omission traces to an unresolved V gene where checked; the cause of the rest is unknown. V and J calls and clone size are as listed in that table; D and trimming were resolved from the DNA. Counted in this sample were 200,000 to 250,000 clones; under 85% of them appeared once. Roughly 1.3% of the sample lies in the top ten.

The origin of this receptor is a woman aged 25 to 39 with COVID-19, enrolled during active disease. The sequenced material came from peripheral blood. This sequence uses TRBV5-5 and TRBJ2-7; the D gene is perhaps TRBD1, on 6 matching bases. The DNA reads TGTGCCAGCAGCCCAGACAGGTCCTACGAGCAGTACTTC. This is translated as CASSPDRSYEQYF.